One and the same sample provided the 8 T cell receptor beta chains below, sequenced in a study of CD8 T cells in Susac syndrome. The RNA input was roughly 0.5 to 1 ug, and it was reverse transcribed with random hexamers. In TCRdb, the immunoSEQ multiplex PCR reads were re-called with MiXCR into one record per CDR3 protein. The sample has more than 150,000 distinct CDR3 sequences, about 96% seen once. The sequencing input was CD4+ T cells from PBMCs. These receptors were taken from a human donor with Susac syndrome.

The genes are TRBV20-1 and TRBJ2-7; TRBD1 or TRBD2 may be the D gene (5 bases each). Trimming took 5 bases from V and 1 from J, leaving 18 bases between them. Germline values: CDR1 DFQATT, CDR2 SNEGSKA (reference sequence). This CDR3 is 15 amino acids long. The CDR3 here is CSAFGTRDGSYEQYF. DNA of the CDR3: TGCAGTGCTTTTGGGACCCGCGACGGGTCCTACGAGCAGTACTTC.

The chain recombines TRBV20-1 with TRBJ2-3; possible D gene TRBD2, 6 bases. Germline-derived CDR1 and CDR2 are DFQATT and SNEGSKA (reference sequence). The V end lost 6 bases, the J end lost 2 bases, and 15 bases lay between the germline ends. This CDR3 is 14 amino acids long. The CDR3 sequence: CSAETGLLTDTQYF. The CDR3 DNA follows: TGCAGTGCCGAAACGGGACTTCTCACAGATACGCAGTATTTT.

V usage is TRBV18 and J usage is TRBJ1-2; the D is unclear. Germline CDR1 and CDR2: KGHSH and LQKENI. V was clipped by 2 bases and J by 0 bases, with 4 bases between them. CDR3 length equals 13 residues. The CDR3 DNA reads TGTGCCAGCTCACCAAACCCTAACTATGGCTACACCTTC. Translation gives CASSPNPNYGYTF.

J is TRBJ2-7 and V is TRBV6-2 or TRBV6-3; tentatively, D is TRBD1 or TRBD2 (5 bases each). There are 17 residues in the CDR3. The V gene lost 2 bases and the J gene lost 0 bases, with 17 bases spanning the gap. Looked up from germline, CDR1 is MNHEY and CDR2 is SVGEGT. In DNA, the CDR3 is TGTGCCAGCAGTTACCCCTCCTCCGGGGCGAGCTCCTACGAGCAGTACTTC. Its protein product is CASSYPSSGASSYEQYF.

This clonotype showed up just once. The chain has TRBV14 and TRBJ1-1; the D gene is possibly TRBD1 (6 bases). Trimming took 10 bases from V and 5 from J, leaving 17 bases between them. The germline V gene encodes CDR1 SGHDN and CDR2 FVKESK. CDR3 length equals 13 residues. Here the CDR3 reads CATRRQGHTEAFF. The CDR3 DNA reads TGTGCCACCCGGAGGCAGGGACATACTGAAGCTTTCTTT.

This chain connects TRBV20-1 to TRBJ1-5, with D maybe TRBD1 (5 bases). CDR3 length equals 15 residues. In germline, CDR1 is DFQATT, CDR2 SNEGSKA (reference sequence). Between the trimmed V and J ends, which lost 5 bases and 8 bases, there was a span of 22 bases. CDR3 bases: TGCAGTGCTCCGGGTTCAGAGGGGAAGGCTAAGCCCCAGCATTTT. This codes for CSAPGSEGKAKPQHF.

This chain uses TRBV7-2 with TRBJ2-3, with 10 positions matching TRBD1. Germline loops: CDR1 SGHTA, CDR2 FQGNSA. The trim removed 5 bases at V and 6 bases at J, leaving 5 bases unmatched. CDR3 length equals 14 residues. This CDR3 reads CASSPTGGGDTQYF. The CDR3 nucleotides read TGTGCCAGCAGCCCGACAGGGGGCGGGGATACGCAGTATTTT.

This sequence joins TRBV9 and TRBJ1-4, with 9 positions matching TRBD1. J lost 13 bases, V lost 3 bases, and 7 bases had no gene match. The CDR3 is made up of 13 amino acids. CDR1 is SGDLS, CDR2 YYNGEE, per germline. The CDR3 sequence: CASSGQPGQGLFF. The CDR3 DNA reads as TGTGCCAGCAGCGGACAACCGGGACAGGGACTGTTTTTT.